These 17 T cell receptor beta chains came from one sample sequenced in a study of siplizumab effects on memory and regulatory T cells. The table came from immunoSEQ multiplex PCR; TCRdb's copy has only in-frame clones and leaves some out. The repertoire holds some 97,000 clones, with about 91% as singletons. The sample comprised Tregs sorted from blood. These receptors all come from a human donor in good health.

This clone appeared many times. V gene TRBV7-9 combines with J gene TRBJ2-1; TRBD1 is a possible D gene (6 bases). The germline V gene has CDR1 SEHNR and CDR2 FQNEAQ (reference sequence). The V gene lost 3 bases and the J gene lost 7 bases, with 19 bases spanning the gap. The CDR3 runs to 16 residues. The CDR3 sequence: CASSFETGPNLNEQFF. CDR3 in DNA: TGTGCCAGCAGCTTTGAGACAGGACCTAACCTGAATGAGCAGTTCTTC.

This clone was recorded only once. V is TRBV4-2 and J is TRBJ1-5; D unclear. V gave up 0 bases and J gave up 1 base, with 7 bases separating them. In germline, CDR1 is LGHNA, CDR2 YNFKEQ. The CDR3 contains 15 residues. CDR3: CASSQEEASNQPQHF. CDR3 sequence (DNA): TGTGCCAGCAGCCAAGAGGAGGCCAGCAATCAGCCCCAGCATTTT.

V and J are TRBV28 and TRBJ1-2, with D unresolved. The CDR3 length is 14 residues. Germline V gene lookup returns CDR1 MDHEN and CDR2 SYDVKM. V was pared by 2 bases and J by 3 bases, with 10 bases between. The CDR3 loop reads CASSLRGNDYGYTF. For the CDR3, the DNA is TGTGCCAGCAGTTTACGGGGTAATGACTATGGCTACACCTTC.

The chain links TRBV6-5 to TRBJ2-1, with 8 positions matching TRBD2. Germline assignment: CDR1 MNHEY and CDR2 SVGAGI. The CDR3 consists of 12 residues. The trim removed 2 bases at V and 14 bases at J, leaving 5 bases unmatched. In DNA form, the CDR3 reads TGTGCCAGCAGTTACGAGGGCGGGAGGAAGTTCTTC. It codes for CASSYEGGRKFF.

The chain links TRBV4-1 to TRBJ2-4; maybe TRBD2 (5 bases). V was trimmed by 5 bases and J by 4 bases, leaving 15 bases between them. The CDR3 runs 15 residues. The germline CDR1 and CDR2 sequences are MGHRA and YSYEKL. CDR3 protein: CASSITLGRKNIQYF. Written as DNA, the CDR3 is TGCGCCAGCAGCATCACACTAGGCCGGAAAAACATTCAGTACTTC.

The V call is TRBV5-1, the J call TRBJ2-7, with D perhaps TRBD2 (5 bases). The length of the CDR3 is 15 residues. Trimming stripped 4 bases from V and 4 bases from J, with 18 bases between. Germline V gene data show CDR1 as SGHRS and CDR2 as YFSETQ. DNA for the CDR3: TGCGCCAGCAGCAGAGGACTGCACGAATCTTACGAGCAGTACTTC. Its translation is CASSRGLHESYEQYF.

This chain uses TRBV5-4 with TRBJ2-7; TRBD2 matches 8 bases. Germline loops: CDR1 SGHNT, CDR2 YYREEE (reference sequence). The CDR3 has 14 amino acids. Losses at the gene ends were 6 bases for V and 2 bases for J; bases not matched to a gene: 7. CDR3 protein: CASTKLAETYEQYF. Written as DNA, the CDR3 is TGTGCCAGCACCAAACTAGCGGAGACCTACGAGCAGTACTTC.

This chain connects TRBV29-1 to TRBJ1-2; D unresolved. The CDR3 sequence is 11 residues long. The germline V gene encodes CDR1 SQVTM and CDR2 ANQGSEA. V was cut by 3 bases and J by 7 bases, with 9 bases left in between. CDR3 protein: CSVESGFGYTF. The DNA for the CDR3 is TGCAGCGTTGAGTCCGGGTTTGGCTACACCTTC.

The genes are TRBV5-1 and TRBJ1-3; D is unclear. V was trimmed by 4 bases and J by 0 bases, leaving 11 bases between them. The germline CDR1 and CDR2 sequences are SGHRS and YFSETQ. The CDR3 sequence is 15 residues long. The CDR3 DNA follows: TGCGCCAGCAGCACCGACCCGAGCTCTGGAAACACCATATATTTT. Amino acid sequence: CASSTDPSSGNTIYF. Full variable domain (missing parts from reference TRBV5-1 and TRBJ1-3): KAGVTQTPRYLIKTRGQQVTLSCSPISGHRSVSWYQQTPGQGLQFLFEYFSETQRNKGNFPGRFSGRQFSNSRSEMNVSTLELGDSALYLCASSTDPSSGNTIYFGEGSWLTVV.

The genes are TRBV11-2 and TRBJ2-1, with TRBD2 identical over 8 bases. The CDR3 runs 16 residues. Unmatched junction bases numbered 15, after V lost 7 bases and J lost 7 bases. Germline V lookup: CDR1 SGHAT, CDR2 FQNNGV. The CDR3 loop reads CASTSSYGRAMNEQFF. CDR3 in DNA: TGTGCCAGCACCTCATCGTACGGGAGGGCCATGAATGAGCAGTTCTTC.

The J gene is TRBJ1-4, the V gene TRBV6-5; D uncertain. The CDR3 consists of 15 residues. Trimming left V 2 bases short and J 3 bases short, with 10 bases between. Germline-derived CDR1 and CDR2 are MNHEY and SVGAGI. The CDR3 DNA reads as TGTGCCAGCAGTTACGGGCAGGCACCTAATGAAAAACTGTTTTTT. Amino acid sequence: CASSYGQAPNEKLFF.

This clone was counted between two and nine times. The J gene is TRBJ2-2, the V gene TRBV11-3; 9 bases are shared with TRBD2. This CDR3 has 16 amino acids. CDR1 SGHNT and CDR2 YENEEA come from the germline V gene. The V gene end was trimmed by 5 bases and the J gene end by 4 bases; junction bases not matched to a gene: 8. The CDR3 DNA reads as TGTGCCAGCAGCGGGGTAGCGGGAGCGGTCACCGGGGAGCTGTTTTTT. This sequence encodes CASSGVAGAVTGELFF.

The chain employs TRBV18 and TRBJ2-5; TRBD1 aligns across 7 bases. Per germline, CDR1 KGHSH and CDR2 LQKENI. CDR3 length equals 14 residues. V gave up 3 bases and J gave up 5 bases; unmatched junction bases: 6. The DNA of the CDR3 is TGTGCCAGCTCACCGACAGGGATCAGGGAGACCCAGTACTTC. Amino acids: CASSPTGIRETQYF.

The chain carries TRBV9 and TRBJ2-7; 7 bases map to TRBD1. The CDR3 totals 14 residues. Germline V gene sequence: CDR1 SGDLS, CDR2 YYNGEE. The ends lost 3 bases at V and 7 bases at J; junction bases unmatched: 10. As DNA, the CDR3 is TGTGCCAGCAGCGCCGACAGGGATTTGGGGGAGCAGTACTTC. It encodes CASSADRDLGEQYF.

This chain's CDR3 is CASSVPGSYTDTQYF. Here the CDR3 DNA reads TGTGCCAGCAGCGTCCCGGGGTCATACACAGATACGCAGTATTTT. This rearrangement joins TRBV7-9 to TRBJ2-3; D possibly corresponds to TRBD2 (5 bases). Germline-derived CDR1 and CDR2 are SEHNR and FQNEAQ (reference sequence). V was pared by 5 bases and J by 2 bases, with 14 bases between. The CDR3 is 15 residues long. Using reference TRBV7-9 and TRBJ2-3 for the parts outside the CDR3, the full variable domain is DTGVSQNPRHKITKRGQNVTFRCDPISEHNRLYWYRQTLGQGPEFLTYFQNEAQLEKSRLLSDRFSAERPKGSFSTLEIQRTEQGDSAMYLCASSVPGSYTDTQYFGPGTRLTVL.

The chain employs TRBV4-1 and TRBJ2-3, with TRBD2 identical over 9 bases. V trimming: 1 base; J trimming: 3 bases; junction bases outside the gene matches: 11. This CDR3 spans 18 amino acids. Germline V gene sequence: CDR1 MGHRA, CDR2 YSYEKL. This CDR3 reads CASSQGQGLAVMTDTQYF. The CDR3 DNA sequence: TGCGCCAGCAGCCAAGGCCAGGGACTAGCCGTGATGACAGATACGCAGTATTTT.

CDR3 loop: CASSPLTGIHGYTF. The CDR3 coding sequence is TGTGCCAGCAGCCCCTTGACAGGGATCCATGGCTACACCTTC. This sequence joins TRBV7-2 and TRBJ1-2; the match to TRBD1 covers 7 bases. The CDR3 covers 14 residues. CDR1 SGHTA and CDR2 FQGNSA come from the germline V gene. V was clipped by 5 bases and J by 6 bases; unmatched bases: 9.